One sample yielded the 6 T cell receptor beta chains listed below, sequenced in a study of blood T cell repertoires in COVID-19. The repertoire was sequenced with immunoSEQ multiplex PCR; TCRdb's copy has only in-frame clones and lacks some. The sample carries 90,000 to 100,000 clones, approximately 72% recorded once. The specimen sequenced was peripheral blood. The origin of the receptors is an older man with acute or convalescent COVID-19.

J is TRBJ2-1 and V is TRBV7-9; a weak D match, TRBD2 (5 bases). V lost 1 base to trimming and J lost 9 bases, with 13 bases between them. The germline V gene has CDR1 SEHNR and CDR2 FQNEAQ (reference sequence). This CDR3 comprises 14 residues. The CDR3 DNA sequence: TGTGCCAGCAGCTTAGTGGGAATTCGGGGTGAGCAGTTCTTC. Translating gives CASSLVGIRGEQFF.

The gene calls are TRBV18 and TRBJ2-7; 10 bases match TRBD2. Trimming removed 1 base from V and 0 bases from J; junction bases left unmatched: 0. Per the germline V gene, CDR1 is KGHSH and CDR2 is LQKENI. The CDR3 runs to 15 residues. The CDR3 loop is CASSPRTSGSYEQYF. In nucleotides, the CDR3 is TGTGCCAGCTCACCACGGACTAGCGGCTCCTACGAGCAGTACTTC.

This chain joins TRBV28 and TRBJ2-5; D perhaps matches TRBD1 (5 bases). Germline V CDR1 and CDR2: MDHEN, SYDVKM. The V end lost 0 bases, the J end lost 0 bases, and 14 bases lay between the germline ends. The CDR3 length is 17 residues. The CDR3 bases are TGTGCCAGCAGTTTATGGACAGCAAGATCGTACCAAGAGACCCAGTACTTC. This gives the protein CASSLWTARSYQETQYF.

The chain links TRBV19 to TRBJ2-1; tentative D call: TRBD2 (6 bases). Germline V gene data show CDR1 as LNHDA and CDR2 as SQIVND (reference sequence). The V end lost 3 bases, the J end lost 10 bases, and 13 bases lay between the germline ends. The CDR3 consists of 13 residues. In nucleotides, the CDR3 is TGTGCCAGTAGTATGGGACTTTCAGAGGAGCAGTTCTTC. This gives the protein CASSMGLSEEQFF.

The chain recombines TRBV2 with TRBJ2-3; TRBD2 is a possible D gene (5 bases). V dropped 6 bases and J dropped 6 bases, with 10 bases sitting between them. Germline V gene lookup returns CDR1 SNHLY and CDR2 FYNNEI. The length of the CDR3 is 12 residues. The chain's CDR3 is CASSGNGDTQYF. For the CDR3, the DNA is TGTGCCAGCAGCGGGAACGGTGATACGCAGTATTTT.

This clone was detected a few times. The rearrangement links TRBV6-5 to TRBJ2-6, with 7 nucleotides matching TRBD1. The CDR3 length is 15 residues. With V trimmed by 7 bases and J by 4 bases, 7 bases remained unmatched. The V gene's germline CDR1 is MNHEY and CDR2 SVGAGI. For the CDR3, the DNA is TGTGCCAGCACTTTACTGACAGGGGGGGCCAACGTCCTGACTTTC. Protein sequence: CASTLLTGGANVLTF.